This entry lists 8 T cell receptor beta chains sequenced from one sample in a study of cytomegalovirus exposure and HLA in healthy donors. The PCR contained 60 Vbeta and 13 Jbeta primers. TCRdb's copy holds only in-frame clones and misses some; the assay was immunoSEQ multiplex PCR. The data contain fewer than 200,000 clones, 60% to 85% of them singletons. The sequenced sample consisted of PBMCs. These receptors all come from a man younger than 45 in good health and CMV-seropositive.

This clone appeared a few times. The chain links TRBV6-5 to TRBJ1-1; TRBD1 might be the D (5 bases). The germline gives CDR1 MNHEY, CDR2 SVGAGI. This CDR3 has 14 residues. V lost 6 bases, J lost 1 base, and 12 bases lay in between. The CDR3 is CASRLPDRNTEAFF. The CDR3, as DNA: TGTGCCAGCAGATTACCCGACAGGAACACTGAAGCTTTCTTT.

The count of this clone is one. The chain is built from TRBV30 and TRBJ1-1; D unresolved. The V and J ends lost 3 bases and 11 bases respectively, with 16 bases between them. The CDR3 consists of 12 residues. Germline CDR1 GTSNPN, CDR2 SVGIG (reference sequence). The CDR3 protein is CAWSPGSIGAFF. CDR3 bases: TGTGCCTGGAGCCCCGGTAGTATCGGGGCTTTCTTT.

The J gene is TRBJ2-7, the V gene TRBV28; D possibly corresponds to TRBD1 (6 bases). Trimming pared 6 bases from V and 1 base from J, leaving 13 bases between. Germline lookup yields CDR1 MDHEN and CDR2 SYDVKM. CDR3 size: 14 residues. The chain's CDR3 is CASRKGGPSYEQYF. CDR3 bases: TGTGCCAGCAGGAAAGGGGGACCTTCCTACGAGCAGTACTTC.

This clone occurred a few times. The gene calls are TRBV7-2 and TRBJ2-5; D not certain. There are 14 residues in the CDR3. Trimming took off 3 bases at V and 2 bases at J, with 10 bases between the two ends. Germline lookup yields CDR1 SGHTA and CDR2 FQGNSA. The CDR3 sequence is CASSFTASQETQYF. CDR3 coding DNA: TGTGCCAGCAGCTTCACAGCTTCACAAGAGACCCAGTACTTC.

The rearrangement uses TRBV18 and TRBJ1-1; tentative D call: TRBD1 (5 bases). The CDR3 extends over 13 amino acids. CDR1 KGHSH and CDR2 LQKENI come from the germline V gene. V lost 6 bases and J lost 1, with 9 bases in between. The CDR3 here is CASSSQGNTEAFF. The CDR3 DNA reads TGTGCCAGCTCGTCTCAGGGGAACACTGAAGCTTTCTTT.

The chain combines TRBV29-1 with TRBJ1-1; 10 bases match TRBD1. CDR1 and CDR2 from the germline V gene are SQVTM and ANQGSEA. The CDR3 has 14 amino acids. Trimming took 1 base from V and 6 from J; bases not matched to a gene: 5. CDR3 protein: CSVEGGQGRAEAFF. In nucleotides, the CDR3 is TGCAGCGTTGAAGGGGGACAGGGGAGGGCTGAAGCTTTCTTT. The whole variable domain, remainder taken from reference TRBV29-1 and TRBJ1-1, is SAVISQKPSRDICQRGTSLTIQCQVDSQVTMMFWYRQQPGQSLTLIATANQGSEATYESGFVIDKFPISRPNLTFSTLTVSNMSPEDSSIYLCSVEGGQGRAEAFFGQGTRLTVV.

The rearrangement links TRBV4-2 to TRBJ1-2; D not certain. Germline CDR1 is LGHNA and CDR2 is YNFKEQ. V was shortened by 0 bases and J by 4 bases, with 12 bases between the two germline ends. There are 15 residues in the CDR3. This CDR3 reads CASSQDWGVGYGYTF. The DNA of the CDR3 is TGTGCCAGCAGCCAAGATTGGGGAGTCGGCTATGGCTACACCTTC.

The gene calls are TRBV28 and TRBJ2-3, with TRBD2 identical over 10 bases. Per the germline V gene, CDR1 is MDHEN and CDR2 is SYDVKM. V shed 8 bases, J shed 6 bases, and the junction held 8 bases outside the gene matches. The CDR3 runs to 14 residues. The CDR3 DNA sequence: TGTGCCAGCGCCAGACTAGCGGGTTTTGATACGCAGTATTTT. Its protein product is CASARLAGFDTQYF.